This TCR beta chain was profiled in a study of blood T cell repertoires in COVID-19. Study information: The United States, Italy and Spain were the sources of the acute and convalescent COVID-19 samples. Nucleic acid was either cDNA or gDNA, and it came from T cells, B-cell-depleted T cells, or PBMCs.

V gave up 2 bases and J gave up 5 bases, with 12 bases separating them. The germline V gene encodes CDR1 LGHDT and CDR2 YNNKEL (reference sequence). The CDR3 extends over 14 amino acids. Per the study methods: For nucleated cells, counts were estimated from reference gene primer amplification. Libraries were prepared by immunoSEQ multiplex PCR; TCRdb keeps only in-frame clonotypes and omits some of them. The V and J calls and the clone size are those of that table, but D and trimming were determined from the DNA. This table holds about 130,000 clones, around 83% found once. Sequences were obtained from peripheral blood. The sequence was obtained from a man aged 35 to 55 with active or convalescent COVID-19. The chain has TRBV3-1 (or the pseudogene TRBV3-2) and TRBJ1-1, with D possibly TRBD1 on 6 matching bases. The CDR3 protein is CASSQKQGVTEAFF. For the CDR3, the DNA is TGTGCCAGCAGCCAAAAACAGGGAGTTACTGAAGCTTTCTTT.